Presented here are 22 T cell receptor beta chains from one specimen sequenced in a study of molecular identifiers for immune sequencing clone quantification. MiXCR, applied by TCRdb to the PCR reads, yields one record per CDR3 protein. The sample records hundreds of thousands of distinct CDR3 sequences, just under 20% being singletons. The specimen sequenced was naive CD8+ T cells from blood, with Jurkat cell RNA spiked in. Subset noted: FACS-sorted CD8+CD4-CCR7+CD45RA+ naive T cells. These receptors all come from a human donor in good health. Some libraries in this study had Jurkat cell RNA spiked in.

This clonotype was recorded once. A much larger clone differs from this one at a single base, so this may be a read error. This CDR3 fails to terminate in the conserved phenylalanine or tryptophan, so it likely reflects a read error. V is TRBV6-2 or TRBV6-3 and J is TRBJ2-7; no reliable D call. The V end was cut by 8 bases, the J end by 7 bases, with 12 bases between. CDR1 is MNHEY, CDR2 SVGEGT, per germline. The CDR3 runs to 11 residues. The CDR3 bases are TGTGCCAGCGCCGTATTGGGGGAGCAGTACCTC. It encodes CASAVLGEQYL.

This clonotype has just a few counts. The CDR3 is CASSDTSGGPYNEQFF. In DNA, the CDR3 is TGTGCCAGCAGCGATACTAGCGGGGGGCCCTACAATGAGCAGTTCTTC. V gene TRBV5-4 combines with J gene TRBJ2-1; 12 bases match TRBD2. In germline, CDR1 is SGHNT, CDR2 YYREEE (reference sequence). V shed 4 bases and J 2 bases; nucleotides not matched to a gene: 4. The CDR3 has 16 residues.

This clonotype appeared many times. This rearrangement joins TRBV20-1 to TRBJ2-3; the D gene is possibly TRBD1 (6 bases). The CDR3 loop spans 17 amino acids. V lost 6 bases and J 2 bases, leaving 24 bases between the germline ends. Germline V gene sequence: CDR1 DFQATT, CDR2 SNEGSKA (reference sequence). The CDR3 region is CSAPDPSQGLYTDTQYF. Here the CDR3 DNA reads TGCAGTGCCCCAGATCCCTCACAGGGATTATACACAGATACGCAGTATTTT.

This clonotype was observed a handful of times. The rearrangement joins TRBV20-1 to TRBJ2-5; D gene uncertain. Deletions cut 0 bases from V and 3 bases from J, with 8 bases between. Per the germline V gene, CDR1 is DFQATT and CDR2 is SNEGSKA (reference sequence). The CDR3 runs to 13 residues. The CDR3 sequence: CSARDWQEETQYF. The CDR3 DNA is TGCAGTGCTAGAGATTGGCAGGAAGAGACCCAGTACTTC.

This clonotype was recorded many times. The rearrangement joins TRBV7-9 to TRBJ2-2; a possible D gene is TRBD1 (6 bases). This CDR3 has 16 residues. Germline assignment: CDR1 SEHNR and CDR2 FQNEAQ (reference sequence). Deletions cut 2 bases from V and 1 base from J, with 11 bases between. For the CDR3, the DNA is TGTGCCAGCAGCTTATCTCCGACAGGGAACACCGGGGAGCTGTTTTTT. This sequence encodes CASSLSPTGNTGELFF.

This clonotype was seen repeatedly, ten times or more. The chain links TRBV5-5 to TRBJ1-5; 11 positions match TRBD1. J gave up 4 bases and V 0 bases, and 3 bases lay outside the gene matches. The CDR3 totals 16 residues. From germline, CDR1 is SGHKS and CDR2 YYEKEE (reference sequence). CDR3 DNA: TGTGCCAGCAGCTTGGTGGGGACAGGGGGGAATCAGCCCCAGCATTTT. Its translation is CASSLVGTGGNQPQHF.

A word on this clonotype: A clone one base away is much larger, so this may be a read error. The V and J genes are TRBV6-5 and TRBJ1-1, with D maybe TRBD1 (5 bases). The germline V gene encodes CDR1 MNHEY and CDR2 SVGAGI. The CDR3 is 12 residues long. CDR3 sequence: CASSSGHLEVVF. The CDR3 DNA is TGTGCCAGCAGCTCCGGACACCTTGAAGTTGTCTTT.

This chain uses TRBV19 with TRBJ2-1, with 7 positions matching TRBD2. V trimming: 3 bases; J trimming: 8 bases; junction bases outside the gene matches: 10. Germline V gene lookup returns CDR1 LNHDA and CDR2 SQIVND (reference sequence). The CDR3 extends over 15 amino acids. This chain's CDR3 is CASSIWGGGGYEQFF. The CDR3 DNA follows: TGTGCCAGTAGTATTTGGGGGGGGGGGGGGTATGAGCAGTTCTTC.

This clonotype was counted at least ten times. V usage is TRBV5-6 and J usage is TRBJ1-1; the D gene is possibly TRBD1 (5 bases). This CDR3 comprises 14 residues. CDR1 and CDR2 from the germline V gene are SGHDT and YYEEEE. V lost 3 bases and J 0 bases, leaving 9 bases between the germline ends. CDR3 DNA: TGTGCCAGCAGCTCGGACACCCTGAACACTGAAGCTTTCTTT. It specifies CASSSDTLNTEAFF.

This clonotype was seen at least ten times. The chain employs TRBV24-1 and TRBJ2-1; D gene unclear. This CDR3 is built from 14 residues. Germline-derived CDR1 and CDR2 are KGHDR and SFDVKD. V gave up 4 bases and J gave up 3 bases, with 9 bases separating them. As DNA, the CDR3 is TGTGCCACCAGTGACCCGACTTACTACAATGAGCAGTTCTTC. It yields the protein CATSDPTYYNEQFF.

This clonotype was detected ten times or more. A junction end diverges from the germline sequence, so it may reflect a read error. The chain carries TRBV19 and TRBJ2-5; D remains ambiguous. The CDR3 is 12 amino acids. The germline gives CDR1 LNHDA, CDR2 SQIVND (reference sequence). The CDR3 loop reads CASSMDQETQYF. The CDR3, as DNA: TGTGCCAGTAGTATGGACCAGGAGACCCAGTACTTC.

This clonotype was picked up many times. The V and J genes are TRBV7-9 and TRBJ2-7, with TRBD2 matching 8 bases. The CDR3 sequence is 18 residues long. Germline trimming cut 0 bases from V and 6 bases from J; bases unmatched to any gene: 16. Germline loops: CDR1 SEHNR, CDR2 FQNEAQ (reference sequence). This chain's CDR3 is CASSLAVRTSSPSGEQYF. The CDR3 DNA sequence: TGTGCCAGCAGCTTAGCGGTTCGGACTAGCTCTCCCTCAGGCGAGCAGTACTTC. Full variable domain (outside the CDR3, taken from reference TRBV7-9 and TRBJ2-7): DTGVSQNPRHKITKRGQNVTFRCDPISEHNRLYWYRQTLGQGPEFLTYFQNEAQLEKSRLLSDRFSAERPKGSFSTLEIQRTEQGDSAMYLCASSLAVRTSSPSGEQYFGPGTRLTVT.

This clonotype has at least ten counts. The CDR3 coding sequence is TGTGCCAGCAGGACGCACTGGACGAACACTGAAGCTTTCTTT. Translating gives CASRTHWTNTEAFF. The chain has TRBV2 and TRBJ1-1; D remains ambiguous. The ends were cut back, 6 bases at V and 1 base at J, with 12 bases in the middle. This CDR3 region has 14 residues. Germline values: CDR1 SNHLY, CDR2 FYNNEI.

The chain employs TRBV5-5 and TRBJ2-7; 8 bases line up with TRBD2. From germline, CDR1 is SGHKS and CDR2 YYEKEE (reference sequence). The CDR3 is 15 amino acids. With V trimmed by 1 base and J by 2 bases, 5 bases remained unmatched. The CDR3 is CASSLRSGGAYEQYF. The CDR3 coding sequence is TGTGCCAGCAGCTTGAGGAGCGGGGGAGCCTACGAGCAGTACTTC.

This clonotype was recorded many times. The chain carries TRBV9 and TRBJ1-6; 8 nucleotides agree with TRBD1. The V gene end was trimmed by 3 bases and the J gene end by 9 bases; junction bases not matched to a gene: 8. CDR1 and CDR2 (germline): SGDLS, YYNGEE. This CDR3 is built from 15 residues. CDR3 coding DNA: TGTGCCAGCAGCGATACCAGGGGGCTTAGTTCACCCCTCCACTTT. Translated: CASSDTRGLSSPLHF. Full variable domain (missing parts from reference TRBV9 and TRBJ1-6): DSGVTQTPKHLITATGQRVTLRCSPRSGDLSVYWYQQSLDQGLQFLIQYYNGEERAKGNILERFSAQQFPDLHSELNLSSLELGDSALYFCASSDTRGLSSPLHFGNGTRLTVT.

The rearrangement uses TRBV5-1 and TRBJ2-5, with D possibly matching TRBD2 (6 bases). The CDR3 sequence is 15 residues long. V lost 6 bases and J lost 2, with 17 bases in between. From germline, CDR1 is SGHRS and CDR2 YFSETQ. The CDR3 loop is CASKDRGRTQETQYF. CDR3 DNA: TGCGCCAGCAAGGATCGGGGGAGGACTCAAGAGACCCAGTACTTC.

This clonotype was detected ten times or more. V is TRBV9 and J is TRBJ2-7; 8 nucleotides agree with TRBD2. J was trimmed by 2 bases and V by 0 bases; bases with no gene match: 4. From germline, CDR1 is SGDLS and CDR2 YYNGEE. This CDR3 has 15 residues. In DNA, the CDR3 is TGTGCCAGCAGCGTAGCTGGTAGCGGGACCTACGAGCAGTACTTC. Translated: CASSVAGSGTYEQYF.

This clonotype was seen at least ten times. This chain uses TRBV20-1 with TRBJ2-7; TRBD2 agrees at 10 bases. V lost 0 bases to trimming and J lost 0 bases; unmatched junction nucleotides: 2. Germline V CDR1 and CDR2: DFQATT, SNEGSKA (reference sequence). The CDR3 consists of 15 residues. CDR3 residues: CSARDLAGDSYEQYF. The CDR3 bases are TGCAGTGCTAGAGACCTAGCGGGGGACTCCTACGAGCAGTACTTC.

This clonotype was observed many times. The CDR3 DNA follows: TGTGCCAGCAGCCAAGATTGGGGTAGCGGGGGCCAAGAGACCCAGTACTTC. Amino acid sequence: CASSQDWGSGGQETQYF. The gene calls are TRBV14 and TRBJ2-5, with TRBD2 matching 9 bases. With 0 bases clipped from V and 1 base from J, the junction kept 6 bases outside the gene matches. This CDR3 contains 17 residues. Looked up from germline, CDR1 is SGHDN and CDR2 is FVKESK. Full variable domain (remainder filled in from reference TRBV14 and TRBJ2-5): EAGVTQFPSHSVIEKGQTVTLRCDPISGHDNLYWYRRVMGKEIKFLLHFVKESKQDESGMPNNRFLAERTGGTYSTLKVQPAELEDSGVYFCASSQDWGSGGQETQYFGPGTRLLVL.

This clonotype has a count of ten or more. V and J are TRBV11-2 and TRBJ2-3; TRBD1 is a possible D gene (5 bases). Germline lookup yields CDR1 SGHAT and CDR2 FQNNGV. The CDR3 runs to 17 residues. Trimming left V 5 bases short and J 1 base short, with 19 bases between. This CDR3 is CASSPPYPETGTDTQYF. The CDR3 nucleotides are TGTGCCAGCAGCCCACCCTACCCTGAGACAGGCACAGATACGCAGTATTTT.

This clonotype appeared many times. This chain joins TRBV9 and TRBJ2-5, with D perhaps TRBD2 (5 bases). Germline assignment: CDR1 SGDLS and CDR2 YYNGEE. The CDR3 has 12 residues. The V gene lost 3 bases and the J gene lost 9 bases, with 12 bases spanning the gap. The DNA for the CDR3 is TGTGCCAGCAGCGCCGATGGCGGGCCCCAGTACTTC. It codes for CASSADGGPQYF.

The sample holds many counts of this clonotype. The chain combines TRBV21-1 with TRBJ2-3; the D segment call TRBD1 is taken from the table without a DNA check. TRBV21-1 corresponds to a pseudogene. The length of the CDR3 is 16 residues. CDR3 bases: TGTGCCAGCAGCCCGAGGACAGGGTGGAGGACAGATACGCAGTATTTT. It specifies CASSPRTGWRTDTQYF.